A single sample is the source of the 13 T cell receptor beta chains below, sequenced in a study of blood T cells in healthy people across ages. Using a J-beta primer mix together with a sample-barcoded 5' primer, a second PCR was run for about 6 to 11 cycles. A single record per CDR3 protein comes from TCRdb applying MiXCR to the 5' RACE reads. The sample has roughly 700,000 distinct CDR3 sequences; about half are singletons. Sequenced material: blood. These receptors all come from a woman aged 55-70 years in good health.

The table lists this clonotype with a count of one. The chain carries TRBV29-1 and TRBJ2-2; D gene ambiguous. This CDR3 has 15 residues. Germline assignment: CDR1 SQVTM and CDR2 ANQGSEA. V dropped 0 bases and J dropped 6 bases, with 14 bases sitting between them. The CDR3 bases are TGCAGCGTTGAAGATCTGGGCACCCGCCCCGGGGAGCTGTTTTTT. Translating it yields CSVEDLGTRPGELFF.

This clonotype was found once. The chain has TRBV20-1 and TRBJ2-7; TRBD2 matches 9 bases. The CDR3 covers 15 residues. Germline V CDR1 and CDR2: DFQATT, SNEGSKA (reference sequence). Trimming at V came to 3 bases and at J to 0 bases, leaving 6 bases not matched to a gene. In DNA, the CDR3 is TGCAGTGCTAGCCTTGGACTAGCGAGCTCCTACGAGCAGTACTTC. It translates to CSASLGLASSYEQYF.

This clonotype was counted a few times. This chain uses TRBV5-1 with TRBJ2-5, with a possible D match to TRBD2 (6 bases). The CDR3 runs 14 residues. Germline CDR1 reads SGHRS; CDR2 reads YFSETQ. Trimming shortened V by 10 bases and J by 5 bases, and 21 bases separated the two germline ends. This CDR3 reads CAGRRDFSGETQYF. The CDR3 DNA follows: TGCGCCGGACGGAGGGACTTCTCCGGGGAGACCCAGTACTTC.

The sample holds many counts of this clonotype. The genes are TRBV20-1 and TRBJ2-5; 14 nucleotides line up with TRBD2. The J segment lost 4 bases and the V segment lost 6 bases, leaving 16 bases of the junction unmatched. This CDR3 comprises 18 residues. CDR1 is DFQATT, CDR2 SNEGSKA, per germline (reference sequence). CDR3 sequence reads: CSARIPPRGTSGRETQYF. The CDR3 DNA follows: TGCAGTGCCAGAATTCCCCCTCGGGGGACTAGCGGGAGAGAGACCCAGTACTTC.

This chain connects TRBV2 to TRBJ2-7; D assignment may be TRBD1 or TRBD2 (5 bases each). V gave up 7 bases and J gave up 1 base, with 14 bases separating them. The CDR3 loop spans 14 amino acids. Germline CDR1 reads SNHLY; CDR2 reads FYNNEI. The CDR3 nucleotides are TGTGCCAGCACGGGGCGAACCTCTTCCTACGAGCAGTACTTC. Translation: CASTGRTSSYEQYF.

The CDR3 protein is CAISEASGHSYNEQFF. The DNA for the CDR3 is TGTGCCATCAGTGAGGCTAGCGGGCACTCCTACAATGAGCAGTTCTTC. V gene TRBV10-3 combines with J gene TRBJ2-1; 8 positions agree with TRBD2. The junction had 3 bases not matched to a gene; V was cut back by 2 bases and J by 0 bases. The CDR3 runs 16 residues. CDR1 and CDR2 (germline): ENHRY, SYGVKD.

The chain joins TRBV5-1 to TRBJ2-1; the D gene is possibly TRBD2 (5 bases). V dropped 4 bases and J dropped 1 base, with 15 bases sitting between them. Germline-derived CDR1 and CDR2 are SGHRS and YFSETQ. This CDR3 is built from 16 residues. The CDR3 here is CASSTPERPSYNEQFF. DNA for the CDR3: TGCGCCAGCAGCACCCCAGAGCGGCCGTCCTACAATGAGCAGTTCTTC.

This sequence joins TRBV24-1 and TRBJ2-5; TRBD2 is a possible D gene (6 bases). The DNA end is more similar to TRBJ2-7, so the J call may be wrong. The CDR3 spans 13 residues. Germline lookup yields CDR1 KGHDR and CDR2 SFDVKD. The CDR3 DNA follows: TGTGCCACCAGTGATTTGCGGGGGTCCGAGCAGTACTTC. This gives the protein CATSDLRGSEQYF.

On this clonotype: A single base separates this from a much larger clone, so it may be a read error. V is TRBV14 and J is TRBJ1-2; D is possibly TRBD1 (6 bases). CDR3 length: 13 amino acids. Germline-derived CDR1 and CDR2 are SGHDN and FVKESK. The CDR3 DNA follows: TGTCCCAGCAGCCCCCGGACAGCCTATGGCTACACCTTC. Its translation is CPSSPRTAYGYTF.

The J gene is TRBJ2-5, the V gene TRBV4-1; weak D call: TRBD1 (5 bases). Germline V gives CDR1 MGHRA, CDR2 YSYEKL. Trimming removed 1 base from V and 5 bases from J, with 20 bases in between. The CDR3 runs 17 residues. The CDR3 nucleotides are TGCGCCAGCAGCCAAGTCTTAGCAGCCAGGGTAGAGGAGACCCAGTACTTC. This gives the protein CASSQVLAARVEETQYF.

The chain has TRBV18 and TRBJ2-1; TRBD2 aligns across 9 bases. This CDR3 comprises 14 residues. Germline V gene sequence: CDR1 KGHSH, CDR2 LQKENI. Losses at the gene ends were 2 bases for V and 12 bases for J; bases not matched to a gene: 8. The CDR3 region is CASSPAGGPWGQFF. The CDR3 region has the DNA TGTGCCAGCTCACCAGCGGGAGGGCCTTGGGGGCAGTTCTTC.

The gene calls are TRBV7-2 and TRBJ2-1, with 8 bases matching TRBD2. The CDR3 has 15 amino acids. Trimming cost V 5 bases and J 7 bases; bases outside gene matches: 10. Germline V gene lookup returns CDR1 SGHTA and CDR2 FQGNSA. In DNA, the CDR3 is TGTGCCAGCAGCCTTAGCGGGAATAGAGTTAATGAGCAGTTCTTC. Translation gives CASSLSGNRVNEQFF.

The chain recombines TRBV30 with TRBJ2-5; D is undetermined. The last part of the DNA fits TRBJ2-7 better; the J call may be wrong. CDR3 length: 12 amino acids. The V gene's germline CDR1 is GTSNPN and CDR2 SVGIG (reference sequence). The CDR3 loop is CAWNRASSEQYF. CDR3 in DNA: TGTGCCTGGAATAGGGCCTCGAGCGAGCAGTACTTC.